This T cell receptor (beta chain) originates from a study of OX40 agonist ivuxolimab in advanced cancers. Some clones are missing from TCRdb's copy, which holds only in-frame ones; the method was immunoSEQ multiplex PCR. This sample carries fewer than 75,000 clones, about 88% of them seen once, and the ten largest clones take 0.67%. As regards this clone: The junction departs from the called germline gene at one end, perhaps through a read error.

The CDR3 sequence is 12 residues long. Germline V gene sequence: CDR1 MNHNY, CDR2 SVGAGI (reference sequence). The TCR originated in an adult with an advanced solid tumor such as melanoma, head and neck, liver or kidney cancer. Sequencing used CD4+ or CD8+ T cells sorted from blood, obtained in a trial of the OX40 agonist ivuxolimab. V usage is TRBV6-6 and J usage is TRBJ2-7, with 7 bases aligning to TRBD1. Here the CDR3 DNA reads TGTGCCAGCAGTTACTCTCCGGCAGGGGGTAACTTC. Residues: CASSYSPAGGNF.